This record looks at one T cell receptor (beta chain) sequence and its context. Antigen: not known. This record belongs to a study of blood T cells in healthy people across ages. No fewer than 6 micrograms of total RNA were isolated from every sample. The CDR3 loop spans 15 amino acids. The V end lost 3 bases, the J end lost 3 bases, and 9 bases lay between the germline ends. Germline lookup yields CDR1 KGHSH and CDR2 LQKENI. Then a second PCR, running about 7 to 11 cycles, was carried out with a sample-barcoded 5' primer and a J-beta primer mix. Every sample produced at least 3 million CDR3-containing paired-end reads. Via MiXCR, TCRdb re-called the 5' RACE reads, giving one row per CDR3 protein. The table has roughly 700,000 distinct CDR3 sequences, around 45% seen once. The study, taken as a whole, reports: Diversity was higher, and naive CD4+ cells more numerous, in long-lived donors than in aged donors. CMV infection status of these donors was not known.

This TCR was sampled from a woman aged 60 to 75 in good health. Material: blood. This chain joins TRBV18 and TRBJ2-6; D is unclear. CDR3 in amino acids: CASSPWRVGANVLTF. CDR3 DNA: TGTGCCAGCTCACCTTGGAGAGTTGGGGCCAACGTCCTGACTTTC.